This TCR beta chain was identified in a study of blood T cell repertoires in COVID-19. Study overall: Samples came from the United States, Italy and Spain, spanning acute and convalescent COVID-19. PBMCs, B-cell-depleted T cells, or T cells were the source of the cDNA or gDNA that made up the material.

V shed 4 bases and J 8 bases; nucleotides not matched to a gene: 7. Germline V lookup: CDR1 SNHLY, CDR2 FYNNEI. This CDR3 comprises 13 residues. Per the original data handling: Amplification of reference gene primers provided the estimated nucleated cell counts. Here immunoSEQ multiplex PCR was the method, and the copy in TCRdb shows in-frame clones only, minus some. Clone size and V and J calls were adopted from that table, with D and trimming inferred from the DNA. There are under 250,000 clones in the sample; 83% occur only once, and 2.9% lies in the top ten. The chain combines TRBV2 with TRBJ1-2; 7 bases are a match to TRBD1. The sequence came from a man aged 50 or older with active or convalescent COVID-19. Sequencing was done on a sample of peripheral blood. CDR3 amino acids: CASSVDRYDGYTF. The CDR3 DNA reads as TGTGCCAGCAGTGTGGACAGGTATGACGGCTACACCTTC.